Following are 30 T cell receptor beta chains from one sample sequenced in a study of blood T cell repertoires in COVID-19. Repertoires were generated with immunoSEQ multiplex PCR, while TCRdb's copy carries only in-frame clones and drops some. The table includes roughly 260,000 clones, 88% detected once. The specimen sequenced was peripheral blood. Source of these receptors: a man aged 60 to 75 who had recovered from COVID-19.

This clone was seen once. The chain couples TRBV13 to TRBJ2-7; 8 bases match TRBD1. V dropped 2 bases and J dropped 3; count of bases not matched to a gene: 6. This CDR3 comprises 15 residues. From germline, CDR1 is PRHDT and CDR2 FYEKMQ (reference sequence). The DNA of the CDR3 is TGTGCCAGCAGCTTAACGGACAGGGCAGGCTACGAGCAGTACTTC. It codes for CASSLTDRAGYEQYF.

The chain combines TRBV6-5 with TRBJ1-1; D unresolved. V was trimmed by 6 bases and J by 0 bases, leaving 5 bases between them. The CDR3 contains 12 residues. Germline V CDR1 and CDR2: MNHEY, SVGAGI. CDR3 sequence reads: CASRTLNTEAFF. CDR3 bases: TGTGCCAGCAGAACTTTGAACACTGAAGCTTTCTTT.

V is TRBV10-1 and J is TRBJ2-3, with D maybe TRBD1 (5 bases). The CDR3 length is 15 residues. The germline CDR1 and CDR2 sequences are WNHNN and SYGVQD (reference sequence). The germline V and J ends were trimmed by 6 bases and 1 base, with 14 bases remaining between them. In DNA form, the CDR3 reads TGCGCCAGCAGCCCTACAGGAATACGCACAGATACGCAGTATTTT. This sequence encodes CASSPTGIRTDTQYF.

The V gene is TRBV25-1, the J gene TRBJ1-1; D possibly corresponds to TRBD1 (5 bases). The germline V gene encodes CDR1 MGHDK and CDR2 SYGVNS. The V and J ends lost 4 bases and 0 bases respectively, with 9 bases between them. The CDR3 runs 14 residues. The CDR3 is CASSVRGMNTEAFF. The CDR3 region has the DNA TGTGCCAGCAGTGTAAGGGGAATGAACACTGAAGCTTTCTTT.

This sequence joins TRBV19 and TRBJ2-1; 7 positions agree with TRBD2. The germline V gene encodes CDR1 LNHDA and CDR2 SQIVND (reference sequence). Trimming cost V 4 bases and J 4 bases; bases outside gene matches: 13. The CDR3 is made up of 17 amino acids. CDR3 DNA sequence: TGTGCCAGTAGTAGAGGCCCTCGCGGGGGAACTTACAATGAGCAGTTCTTC. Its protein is CASSRGPRGGTYNEQFF.

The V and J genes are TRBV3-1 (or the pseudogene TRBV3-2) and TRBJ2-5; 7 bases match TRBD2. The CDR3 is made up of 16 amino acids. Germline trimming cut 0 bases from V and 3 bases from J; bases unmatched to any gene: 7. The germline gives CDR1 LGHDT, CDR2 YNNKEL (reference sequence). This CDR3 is CASSQDISGEEETQYF. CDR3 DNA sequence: TGTGCCAGCAGCCAAGATATAAGCGGGGAGGAAGAGACCCAGTACTTC.

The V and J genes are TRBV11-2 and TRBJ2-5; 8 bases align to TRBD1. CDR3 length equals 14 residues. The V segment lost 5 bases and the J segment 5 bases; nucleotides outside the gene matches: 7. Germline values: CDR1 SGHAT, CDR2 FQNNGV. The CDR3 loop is CASSMTGAEETQYF. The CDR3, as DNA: TGTGCCAGCAGCATGACAGGGGCGGAGGAGACCCAGTACTTC.

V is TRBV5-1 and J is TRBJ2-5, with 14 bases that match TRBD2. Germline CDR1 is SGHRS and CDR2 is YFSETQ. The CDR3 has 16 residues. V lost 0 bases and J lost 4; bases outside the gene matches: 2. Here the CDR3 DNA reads TGCGCCAGCAGCTTGGCGACTAGCGGGGGGGGAGAGACCCAGTACTTC. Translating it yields CASSLATSGGGETQYF.

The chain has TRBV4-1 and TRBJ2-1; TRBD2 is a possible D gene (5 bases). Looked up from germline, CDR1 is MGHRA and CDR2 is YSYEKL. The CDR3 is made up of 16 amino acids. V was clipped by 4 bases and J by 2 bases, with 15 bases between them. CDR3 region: CASSLILALPYNEQFF. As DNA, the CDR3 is TGCGCCAGCAGCCTGATTCTAGCCCTCCCCTACAATGAGCAGTTCTTC.

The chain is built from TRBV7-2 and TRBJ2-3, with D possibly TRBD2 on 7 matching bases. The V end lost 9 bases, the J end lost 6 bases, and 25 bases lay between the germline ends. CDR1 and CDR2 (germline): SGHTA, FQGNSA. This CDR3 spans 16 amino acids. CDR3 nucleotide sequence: TGTGCCAGGAAAGAGGGGCCTGCGGGGGCCGTCGATACGCAGTATTTT. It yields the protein CARKEGPAGAVDTQYF.

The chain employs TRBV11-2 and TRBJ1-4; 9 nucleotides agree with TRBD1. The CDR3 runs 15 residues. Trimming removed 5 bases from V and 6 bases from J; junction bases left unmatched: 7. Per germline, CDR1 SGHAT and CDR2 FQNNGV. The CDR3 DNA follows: TGTGCCAGCAGCCTTCGACAGGGGGGTTATGAAAAACTGTTTTTT. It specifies CASSLRQGGYEKLFF.

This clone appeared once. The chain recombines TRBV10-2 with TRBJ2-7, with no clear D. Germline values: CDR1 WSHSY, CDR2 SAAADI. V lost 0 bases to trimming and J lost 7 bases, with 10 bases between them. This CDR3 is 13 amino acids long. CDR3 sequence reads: CASSESPLREQYF. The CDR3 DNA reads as TGCGCCAGCAGTGAGTCCCCCCTGCGGGAGCAGTACTTC.

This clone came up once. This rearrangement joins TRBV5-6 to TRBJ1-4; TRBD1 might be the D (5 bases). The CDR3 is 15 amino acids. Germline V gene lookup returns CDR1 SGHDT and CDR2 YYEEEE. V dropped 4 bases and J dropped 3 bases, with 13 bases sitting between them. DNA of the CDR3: TGTGCCAGCAGCGTCGCCCCGGGGGCTAATGAAAAACTGTTTTTT. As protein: CASSVAPGANEKLFF.

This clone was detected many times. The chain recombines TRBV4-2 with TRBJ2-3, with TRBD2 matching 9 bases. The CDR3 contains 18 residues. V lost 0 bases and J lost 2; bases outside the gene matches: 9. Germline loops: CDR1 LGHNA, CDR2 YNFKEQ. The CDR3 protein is CASSQDGVAGAYTDTQYF. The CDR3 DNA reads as TGTGCCAGCAGCCAAGACGGGGTAGCGGGGGCTTACACAGATACGCAGTATTTT.

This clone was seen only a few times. This CDR3 is CASSSRGQQPNYGYTF. Written as DNA, the CDR3 is TGCGCCAGCAGCTCCCGGGGACAACAACCAAACTATGGCTACACCTTC. The rearrangement uses TRBV5-1 and TRBJ1-2, with D possibly TRBD1 on 6 matching bases. The CDR3 loop spans 16 amino acids. Germline loops: CDR1 SGHRS, CDR2 YFSETQ. Trimming pared 3 bases from V and 2 bases from J, leaving 17 bases between.

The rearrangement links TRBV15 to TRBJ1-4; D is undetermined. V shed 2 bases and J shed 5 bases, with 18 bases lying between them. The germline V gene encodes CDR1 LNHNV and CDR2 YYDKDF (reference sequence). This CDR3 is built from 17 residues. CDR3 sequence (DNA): TGTGCCACCAGCAGAAAGGGCAAAGGACTGATGAATGAAAAACTGTTTTTT. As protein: CATSRKGKGLMNEKLFF.

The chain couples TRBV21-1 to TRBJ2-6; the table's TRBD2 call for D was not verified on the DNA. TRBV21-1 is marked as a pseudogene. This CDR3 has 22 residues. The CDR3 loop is CASSKKGETKGLLSSGANVLTF. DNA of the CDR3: TGTGCCAGCAGCAAAAAAGGCGAGACAAAAGGACTGCTGAGCTCTGGGGCCAACGTCCTGACTTTC.

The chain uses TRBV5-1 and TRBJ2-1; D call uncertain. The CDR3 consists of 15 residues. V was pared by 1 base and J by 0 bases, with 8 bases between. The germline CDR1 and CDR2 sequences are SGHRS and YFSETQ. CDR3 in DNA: TGCGCCAGCAGCTTGTCGAAGCTCTCCTACAATGAGCAGTTCTTC. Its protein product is CASSLSKLSYNEQFF.

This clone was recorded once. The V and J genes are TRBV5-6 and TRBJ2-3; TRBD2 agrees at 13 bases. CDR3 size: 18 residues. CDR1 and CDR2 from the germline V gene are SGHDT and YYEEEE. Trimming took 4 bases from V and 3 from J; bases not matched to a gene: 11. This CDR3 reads CASSKRLAGGPYTDTQYF. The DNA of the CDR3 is TGTGCCAGCAGCAAAAGACTAGCGGGGGGTCCGTATACAGATACGCAGTATTTT.

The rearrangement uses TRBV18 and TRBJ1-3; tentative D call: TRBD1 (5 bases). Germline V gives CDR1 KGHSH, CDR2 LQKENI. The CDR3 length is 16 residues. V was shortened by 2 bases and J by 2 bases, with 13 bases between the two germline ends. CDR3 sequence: CASSPRPREAGNTIYF. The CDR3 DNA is TGTGCCAGCTCACCAAGGCCCAGGGAAGCTGGAAACACCATATATTTT.

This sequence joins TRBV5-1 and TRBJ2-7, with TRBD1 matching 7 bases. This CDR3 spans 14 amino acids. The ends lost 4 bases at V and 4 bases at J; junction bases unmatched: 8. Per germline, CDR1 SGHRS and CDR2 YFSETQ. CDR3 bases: TGCGCCAGCAGCGAGGGGGCCGTCGTGTACGAGCAGTACTTC. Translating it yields CASSEGAVVYEQYF.

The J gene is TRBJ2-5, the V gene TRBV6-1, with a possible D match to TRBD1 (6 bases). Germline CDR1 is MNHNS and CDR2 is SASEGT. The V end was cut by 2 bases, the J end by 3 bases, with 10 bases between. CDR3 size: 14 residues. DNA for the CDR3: TGTGCCAGCAGTGAAAGTGGACAGAAAGAGACCCAGTACTTC. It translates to CASSESGQKETQYF.

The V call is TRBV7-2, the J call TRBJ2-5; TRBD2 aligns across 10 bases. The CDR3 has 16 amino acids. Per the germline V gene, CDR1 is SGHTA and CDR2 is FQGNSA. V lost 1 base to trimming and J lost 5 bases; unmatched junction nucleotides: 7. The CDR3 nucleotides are TGTGCCAGCAGCTTAGATCTTAGCGGGGGGCGGGAGACCCAGTACTTC. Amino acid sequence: CASSLDLSGGRETQYF.

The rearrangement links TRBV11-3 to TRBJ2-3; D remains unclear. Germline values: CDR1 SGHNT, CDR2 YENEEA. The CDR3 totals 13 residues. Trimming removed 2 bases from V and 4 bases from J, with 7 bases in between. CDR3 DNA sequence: TGTGCCAGCAGCTTATGGCCAGCAGATACGCAGTATTTT. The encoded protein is CASSLWPADTQYF. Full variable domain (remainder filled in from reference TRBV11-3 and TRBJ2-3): EAGVVQSPRYKIIEKKQPVAFWCNPISGHNTLYWYLQNLGQGPELLIRYENEEAVDDSQLPKDRFSAERLKGVDSTLKIQPAELGDSAVYLCASSLWPADTQYFGPGTRLTVL.

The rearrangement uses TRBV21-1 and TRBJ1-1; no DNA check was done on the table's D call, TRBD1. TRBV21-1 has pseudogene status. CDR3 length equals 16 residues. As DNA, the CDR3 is TGTGCCAGCACCGACAGGTCCCCAGTCCCTCCCCTTGAAGCTTTCTTT. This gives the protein CASTDRSPVPPLEAFF.

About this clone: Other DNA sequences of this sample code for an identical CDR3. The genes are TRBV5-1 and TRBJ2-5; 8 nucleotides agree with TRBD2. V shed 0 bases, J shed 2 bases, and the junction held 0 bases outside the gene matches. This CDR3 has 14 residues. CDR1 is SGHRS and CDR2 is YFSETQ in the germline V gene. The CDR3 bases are TGCGCCAGCAGCTTGGCGGGGGGGCAAGAGACCCAGTACTTC. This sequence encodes CASSLAGGQETQYF.

The CDR3 reads CASSPYRGYGNTEAFF. CDR3 DNA: TGTGCCAGCAGCCCCTACAGGGGTTACGGGAACACTGAAGCTTTCTTT. The rearrangement links TRBV4-2 to TRBJ1-1; TRBD1 aligns across 7 bases. CDR3 size: 16 residues. The trim removed 4 bases at V and 1 base at J, leaving 9 bases unmatched. CDR1 and CDR2 (germline): LGHNA, YNFKEQ.

The CDR3 loop reads CASRPGGLGNEKLFF. The DNA of the CDR3 is TGTGCCAGCAGGCCTGGGGGGTTAGGTAATGAAAAACTGTTTTTT. The V gene is TRBV4-2, the J gene TRBJ1-4; maybe TRBD1 (5 bases). Trimming cost V 6 bases and J 4 bases, with 15 bases left between them. This CDR3 comprises 15 residues. Germline V gene sequence: CDR1 LGHNA, CDR2 YNFKEQ.

CDR3 sequence reads: CASSPQRETQYF. CDR3 nucleotide sequence: TGTGCCAGCTCACCACAGAGAGAGACCCAGTACTTC. This chain links TRBV18 with TRBJ2-5, with D unresolved. Trimming cost V 1 base and J 4 bases, with 4 bases left between them. The CDR3 totals 12 residues. CDR1 KGHSH and CDR2 LQKENI come from the germline V gene.

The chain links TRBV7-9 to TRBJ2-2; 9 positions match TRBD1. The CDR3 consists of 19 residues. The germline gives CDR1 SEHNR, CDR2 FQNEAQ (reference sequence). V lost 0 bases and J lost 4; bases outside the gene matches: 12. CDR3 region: CASSLARPSGQGITGELFF. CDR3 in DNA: TGTGCCAGCAGCTTAGCGAGACCGTCGGGACAGGGAATCACCGGGGAGCTGTTTTTT.